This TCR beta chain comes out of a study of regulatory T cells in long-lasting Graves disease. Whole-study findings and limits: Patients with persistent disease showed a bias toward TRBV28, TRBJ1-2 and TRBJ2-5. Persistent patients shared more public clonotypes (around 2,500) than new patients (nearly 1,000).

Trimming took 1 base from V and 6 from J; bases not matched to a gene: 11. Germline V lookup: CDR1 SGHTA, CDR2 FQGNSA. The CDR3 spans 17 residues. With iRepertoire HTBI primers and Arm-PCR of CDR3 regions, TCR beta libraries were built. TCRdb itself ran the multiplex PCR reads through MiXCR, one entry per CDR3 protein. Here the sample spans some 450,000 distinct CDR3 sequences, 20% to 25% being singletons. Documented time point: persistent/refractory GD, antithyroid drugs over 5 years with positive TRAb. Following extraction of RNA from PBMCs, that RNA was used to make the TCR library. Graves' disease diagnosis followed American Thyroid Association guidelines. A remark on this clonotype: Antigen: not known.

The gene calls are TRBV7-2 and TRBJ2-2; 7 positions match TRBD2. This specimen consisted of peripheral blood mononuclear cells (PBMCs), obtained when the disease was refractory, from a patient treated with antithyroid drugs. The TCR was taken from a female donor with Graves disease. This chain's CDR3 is CASSLDLTGGRSGELFF. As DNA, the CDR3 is TGTGCCAGCAGCTTAGACCTGACTGGCGGGAGATCCGGGGAGCTGTTTTTT.